These 2 T cell receptor beta chains originate from one sample sequenced in a study of CD8 T cells in ankylosing spondylitis. TCRdb independently ran MiXCR on the 5' RACE reads; one entry per CDR3 protein. The sample has 150,000 or so distinct CDR3 sequences, roughly 11% seen once. The sequencing sample was made of blood, either unsorted or a sorted T cell fraction (not recorded which). These receptors all come from a male donor with ankylosing spondylitis or in good health (not recorded which).

The V gene is TRBV6-1, the J gene TRBJ2-4, with TRBD1 matching over 9 bases. Germline CDR1 is MNHNS and CDR2 is SASEGT. The J segment lost 3 bases and the V segment lost 6 bases, leaving 12 bases of the junction unmatched. The CDR3 runs to 17 residues. The CDR3 sequence is CASSSPPGQGVKNIQYF. The CDR3 DNA reads TGTGCCAGCAGCTCTCCTCCGGGACAGGGAGTCAAAAACATTCAGTACTTC.

This clonotype was found many times. J is TRBJ2-7 and V is TRBV27; 8 bases agree with TRBD1. This CDR3 contains 15 residues. CDR1 and CDR2 (germline): MNHEY, SMNVEV (reference sequence). The J segment lost 4 bases and the V segment lost 8 bases, leaving 13 bases of the junction unmatched. The CDR3 reads CASQTYRGALYEQYF. CDR3 DNA sequence: TGTGCCAGCCAGACTTACAGGGGGGCCCTTTACGAGCAGTACTTC.